This T cell receptor beta chain emerged from a study of coeliac disease. Across the study: Refractory type I: diet-unresponsive over 12 months, with immunophenotypically normal intraepithelial cells. High-resolution HLA typing was lacking; TRBV7-2 bias was queried instead. General study results and limits: Lower clonality than controls marked TRB and TRG repertoires from active celiac intraepithelial and lamina propria samples. The authors considered this approach unsuitable for unbiased detection of gliadin-specific T cells.

CDR1 is SGHRS, CDR2 YFSETQ, per germline. The junction had 0 bases not matched to a gene; V was cut back by 5 bases and J by 4 bases. The CDR3 covers 12 residues. Assay: immunoSEQ multiplex PCR; the TCRdb copy retains only in-frame clones and omits some. The sample carries over 3,500 clones, approximately 70% recorded once. Sample share makes this clone large. Its antigen is currently unknown. Sample: intraepithelial lymphocytes from the gut. The rearrangement uses TRBV5-1 and TRBJ2-1; 7 nucleotides match TRBD2. The clonotype was recovered from a man between 25 and 39 years old with celiac disease. The DNA of the CDR3 is TGCGCCAGCAGGCGGGGGTACAATGAGCAGTTCTTC. Translating gives CASRRGYNEQFF.